This T cell receptor beta chain was captured in a study of blood T cell repertoires in COVID-19. Background on the study: Whether acute or convalescent, the COVID-19 samples came from the United States, Italy and Spain.

Per the study methods: Reference gene primer amplification gave nucleated cell count estimates. Assay: immunoSEQ multiplex PCR; the TCRdb copy retains only in-frame clones and omits some. V and J calls and clone size are those listed in that table; D and trimming were worked out from the DNA. The sample contains under 200,000 clones, roughly 81% of which appear only once. Per the germline V gene, CDR1 is MNHEY and CDR2 is SMNVEV (reference sequence). V shed 2 bases and J shed 0 bases, with 14 bases lying between them. The CDR3 covers 16 residues. This clone was counted a few times. The V call is TRBV27, the J call TRBJ2-7; weak D call: TRBD2 (5 bases). This receptor was taken from a woman older than 75 with acute or convalescent COVID-19. The sequenced sample consisted of peripheral blood. The CDR3 is CASSLSLRASSYEQYF. The CDR3 coding sequence is TGTGCCAGCAGTTTAAGCCTGCGGGCCTCCTCCTACGAGCAGTACTTC.